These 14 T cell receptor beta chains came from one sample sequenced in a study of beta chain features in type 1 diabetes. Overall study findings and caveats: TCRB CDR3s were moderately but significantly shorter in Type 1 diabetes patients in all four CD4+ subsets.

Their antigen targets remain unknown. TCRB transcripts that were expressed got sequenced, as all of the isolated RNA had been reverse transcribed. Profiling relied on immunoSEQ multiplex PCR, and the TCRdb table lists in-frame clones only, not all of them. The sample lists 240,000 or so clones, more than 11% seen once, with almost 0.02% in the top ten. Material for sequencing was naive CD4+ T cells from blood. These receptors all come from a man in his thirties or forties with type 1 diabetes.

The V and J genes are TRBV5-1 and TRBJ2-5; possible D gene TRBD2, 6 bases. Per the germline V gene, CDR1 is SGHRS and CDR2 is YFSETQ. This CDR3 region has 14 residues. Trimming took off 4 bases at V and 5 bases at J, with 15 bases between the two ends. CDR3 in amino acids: CASSLGRERETQYF. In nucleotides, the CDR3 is TGCGCCAGCAGCCTCGGGCGGGAACGGGAGACCCAGTACTTC.

Here the CDR3 DNA reads TGTGCCAGCAGCCCCGGGACAGACTACGAGCAGTACTTC. It yields the protein CASSPGTDYEQYF. This sequence joins TRBV7-9 and TRBJ2-7; TRBD1 agrees at 7 bases. This CDR3 has 13 amino acids. V trimming: 5 bases; J trimming: 3 bases; junction bases outside the gene matches: 4. Germline V gives CDR1 SEHNR, CDR2 FQNEAQ (reference sequence).

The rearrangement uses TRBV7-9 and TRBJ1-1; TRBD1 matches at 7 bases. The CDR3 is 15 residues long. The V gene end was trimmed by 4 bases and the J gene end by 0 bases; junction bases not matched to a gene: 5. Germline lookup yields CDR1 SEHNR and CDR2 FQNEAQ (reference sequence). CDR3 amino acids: CASSSGGGMNTEAFF. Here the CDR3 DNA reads TGTGCCAGCAGCTCGGGAGGGGGCATGAACACTGAAGCTTTCTTT.

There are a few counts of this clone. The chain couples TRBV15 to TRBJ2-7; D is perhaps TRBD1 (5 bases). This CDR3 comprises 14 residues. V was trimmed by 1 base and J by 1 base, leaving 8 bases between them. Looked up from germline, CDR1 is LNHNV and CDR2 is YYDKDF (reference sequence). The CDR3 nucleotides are TGTGCCACCAGCAGAGCCGACAGTTCCTACGAGCAGTACTTC. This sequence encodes CATSRADSSYEQYF.

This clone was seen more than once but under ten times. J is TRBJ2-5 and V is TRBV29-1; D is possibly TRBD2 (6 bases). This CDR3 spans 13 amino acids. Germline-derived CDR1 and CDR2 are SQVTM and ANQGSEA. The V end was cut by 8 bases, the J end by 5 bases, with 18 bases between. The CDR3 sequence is CSQGDSSWETQYF. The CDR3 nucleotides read TGCAGCCAAGGGGACTCCAGCTGGGAGACCCAGTACTTC.

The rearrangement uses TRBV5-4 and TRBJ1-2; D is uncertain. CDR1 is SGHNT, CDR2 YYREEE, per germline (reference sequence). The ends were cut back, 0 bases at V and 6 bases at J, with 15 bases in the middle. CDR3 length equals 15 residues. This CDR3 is CASSLDMRAGDGYTF. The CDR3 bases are TGTGCCAGCAGCTTGGACATGAGGGCCGGGGATGGCTACACCTTC.

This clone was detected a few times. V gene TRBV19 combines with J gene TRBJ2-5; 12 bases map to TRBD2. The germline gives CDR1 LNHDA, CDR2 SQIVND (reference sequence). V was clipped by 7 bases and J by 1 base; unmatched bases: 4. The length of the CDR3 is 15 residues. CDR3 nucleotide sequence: TGTGCCAGTACCACGACTAGCGGGGGCCAAGAGACCCAGTACTTC. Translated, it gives CASTTTSGGQETQYF.

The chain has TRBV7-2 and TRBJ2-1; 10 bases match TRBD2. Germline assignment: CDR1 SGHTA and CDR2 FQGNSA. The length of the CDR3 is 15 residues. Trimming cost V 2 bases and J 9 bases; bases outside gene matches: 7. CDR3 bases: TGTGCCAGCAGCTTATCTAGCGGGAGAACGGGTGAGCAGTTCTTC. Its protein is CASSLSSGRTGEQFF. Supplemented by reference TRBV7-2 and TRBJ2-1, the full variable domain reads GAGVSQSPSNKVTEKGKDVELRCDPISGHTALYWYRQSLGQGLEFLIYFQGNSAPDKSGLPSDRFSAERTGGSVSTLTIQRTQQEDSAVYLCASSLSSGRTGEQFFGPGTRLTVL.

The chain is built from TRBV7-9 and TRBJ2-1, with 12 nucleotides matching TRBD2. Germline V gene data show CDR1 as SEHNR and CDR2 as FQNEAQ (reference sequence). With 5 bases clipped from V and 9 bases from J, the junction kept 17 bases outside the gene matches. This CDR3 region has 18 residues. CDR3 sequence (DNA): TGTGCCAGCAGCCCCGGGGCACTAGCGGGGGGCCTTTACGGTGAGCAGTTCTTC. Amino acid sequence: CASSPGALAGGLYGEQFF.

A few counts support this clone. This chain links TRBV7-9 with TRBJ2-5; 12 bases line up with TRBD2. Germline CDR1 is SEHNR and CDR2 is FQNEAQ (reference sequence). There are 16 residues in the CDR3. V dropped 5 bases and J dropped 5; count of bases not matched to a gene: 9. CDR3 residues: CASSRRLAGEVETQYF. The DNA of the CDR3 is TGTGCCAGCAGCCGTCGACTAGCGGGAGAGGTTGAGACCCAGTACTTC.

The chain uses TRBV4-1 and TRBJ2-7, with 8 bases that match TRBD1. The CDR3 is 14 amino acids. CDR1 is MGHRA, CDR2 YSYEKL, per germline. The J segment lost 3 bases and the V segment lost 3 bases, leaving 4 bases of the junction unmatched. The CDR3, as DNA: TGCGCCAGCAGCCATCCCGGGACAGGCTACGAGCAGTACTTC. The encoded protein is CASSHPGTGYEQYF.

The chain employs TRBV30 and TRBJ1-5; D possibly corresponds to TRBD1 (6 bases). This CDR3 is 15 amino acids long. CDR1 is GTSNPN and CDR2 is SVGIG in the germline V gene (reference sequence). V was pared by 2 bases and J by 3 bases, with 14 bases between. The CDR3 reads CAWSTTTGSNQPQHF. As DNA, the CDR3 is TGTGCCTGGAGTACCACGACAGGCTCCAATCAGCCCCAGCATTTT.

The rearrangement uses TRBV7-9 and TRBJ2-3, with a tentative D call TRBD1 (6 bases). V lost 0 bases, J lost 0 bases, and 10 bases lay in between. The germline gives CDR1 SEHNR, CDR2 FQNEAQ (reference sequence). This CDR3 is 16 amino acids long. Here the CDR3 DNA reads TGTGCCAGCAGCTTAGCGGGGGCCATTAGCACAGATACGCAGTATTTT. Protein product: CASSLAGAISTDTQYF.

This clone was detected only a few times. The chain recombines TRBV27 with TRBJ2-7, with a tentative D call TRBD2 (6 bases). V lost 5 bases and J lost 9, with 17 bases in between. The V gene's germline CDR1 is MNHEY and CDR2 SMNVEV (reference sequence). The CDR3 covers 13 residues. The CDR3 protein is CASSPPGDSGQYF. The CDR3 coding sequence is TGTGCCAGCAGTCCCCCGGGAGACTCCGGGCAGTACTTC.